A single sample is the source of the 26 T cell receptor beta chains below, sequenced in a study of cytomegalovirus exposure and HLA in healthy donors. The PCR made use of 60 Vbeta and 13 Jbeta primers. Libraries were prepared by immunoSEQ multiplex PCR; TCRdb keeps only in-frame clonotypes and omits some of them. The sample lists 150,000 to 200,000 clones, around 81% seen once, with roughly 2.1% in the top ten. Sequenced sample: PBMCs. The source is a woman younger than 35 in good health and CMV-seropositive.

The chain is built from TRBV13 and TRBJ2-7; 13 positions match TRBD2. V gave up 5 bases and J gave up 6 bases; unmatched junction bases: 7. The length of the CDR3 is 15 residues. CDR1 and CDR2 from the germline V gene are PRHDT and FYEKMQ (reference sequence). Here the CDR3 reads CASSARLAGGSEQYF. In nucleotides, the CDR3 is TGTGCCAGCAGCGCACGACTAGCGGGGGGTTCCGAGCAGTACTTC.

The V call is TRBV5-4, the J call TRBJ2-2; 12 bases map to TRBD2. The J segment lost 6 bases and the V segment lost 5 bases, leaving 2 bases of the junction unmatched. Germline-derived CDR1 and CDR2 are SGHNT and YYREEE (reference sequence). The CDR3 contains 14 residues. Here the CDR3 reads CASRLAGGPGELFF. CDR3 coding DNA: TGTGCCAGCAGGCTAGCGGGGGGGCCCGGGGAGCTGTTTTTT.

This rearrangement joins TRBV7-3 to TRBJ2-1; 8 bases fit TRBD2. CDR3 size: 16 residues. Germline V gene sequence: CDR1 SGHTA, CDR2 FQGTGA. Trimming cost V 6 bases and J 0 bases; bases outside gene matches: 7. In DNA form, the CDR3 reads TGTGCCAGCAGTGAGCGGGGGCGGAGCTCCTACAATGAGCAGTTCTTC. Its protein product is CASSERGRSSYNEQFF.

The genes are TRBV7-9 and TRBJ2-1; D remains unclear. Trimming removed 3 bases from V and 8 bases from J, with 8 bases in between. CDR1 and CDR2 (germline): SEHNR, FQNEAQ (reference sequence). The CDR3 extends over 12 amino acids. The CDR3 sequence is CASSLSEDEQFF. CDR3 nucleotide sequence: TGTGCCAGCAGCTTGAGTGAAGATGAGCAGTTCTTC.

The rearrangement links TRBV4-1 to TRBJ2-6; unclear D gene. The CDR3 totals 14 residues. Germline assignment: CDR1 MGHRA and CDR2 YSYEKL. With 3 bases removed from V and 0 bases from J, the gap between germline ends came to 3 bases. CDR3 sequence: CASSHNSGANVLTF. The DNA of the CDR3 is TGCGCCAGCAGCCACAACTCTGGGGCCAACGTCCTGACTTTC.

The J gene is TRBJ1-6, the V gene TRBV6-5; 8 nucleotides match TRBD1. Trimming took 0 bases from V and 9 from J; bases not matched to a gene: 7. The germline CDR1 and CDR2 sequences are MNHEY and SVGAGI. The CDR3 totals 16 residues. DNA for the CDR3: TGTGCCAGCAGTTACTCAGGACAGGGAGTTTCTTCACCCCTCCACTTT. It encodes CASSYSGQGVSSPLHF.

Comments on this clone: At one end, the junction sequence differs from germline, possibly due to a read error. CDR3 nucleotides: TGTGCCAGCAGCTTAGGCGAGAGTGGGGCCAACGGCCTGACTTTC. Translating it yields CASSLGESGANGLTF. This chain connects TRBV7-9 to TRBJ2-6, with D maybe TRBD1 (5 bases). CDR3 size: 15 residues. The germline CDR1 and CDR2 sequences are SEHNR and FQNEAQ (reference sequence).

The chain employs TRBV7-8 and TRBJ2-3, with TRBD2 as a possible D gene (5 bases). Germline V CDR1 and CDR2: SGHVS, FQNEAQ. V gave up 2 bases and J gave up 2 bases, with 11 bases separating them. This CDR3 comprises 15 residues. The CDR3 DNA follows: TGTGCCAGCAGCTTATTACCGAGGGCCACAGATACGCAGTATTTT. It is translated as CASSLLPRATDTQYF.

This rearrangement joins TRBV7-9 to TRBJ1-4; tentatively, D is TRBD1 (5 bases). V was pared by 1 base and J by 8 bases, with 14 bases between. The germline CDR1 and CDR2 sequences are SEHNR and FQNEAQ (reference sequence). The CDR3 sequence is 15 residues long. The DNA for the CDR3 is TGTGCCAGCAGCTTAGTATTCGGGGGAGGAGAAAAACTGTTTTTT. Amino acid sequence: CASSLVFGGGEKLFF.

The V call is TRBV10-3, the J call TRBJ2-3; 13 positions match TRBD2. Trimming cost V 4 bases and J 4 bases; bases outside gene matches: 2. The germline V gene has CDR1 ENHRY and CDR2 SYGVKD. There are 15 residues in the CDR3. The CDR3 DNA is TGTGCCATCAGTGGGACTAGCGGGGGAGCAGATACGCAGTATTTT. Protein product: CAISGTSGGADTQYF.

The chain uses TRBV6-1 and TRBJ1-6; D is unclear. V was trimmed by 3 bases and J by 8 bases, leaving 11 bases between them. Germline CDR1 and CDR2: MNHNS and SASEGT. This CDR3 region has 14 residues. In nucleotides, the CDR3 is TGTGCCAGCAGTGAGTCGGGGAGCGATTCACCCCTCCACTTT. Its translation is CASSESGSDSPLHF.

This clone has a handful of counts. The rearrangement uses TRBV6-1 and TRBJ2-3; D is perhaps TRBD2 (5 bases). Germline values: CDR1 MNHNS, CDR2 SASEGT. V dropped 5 bases and J dropped 2 bases, with 14 bases sitting between them. The CDR3 has 15 residues. CDR3 sequence (DNA): TGTGCCAGCAGTAAAACGGGATCCCCCACAGATACGCAGTATTTT. This sequence encodes CASSKTGSPTDTQYF.

The gene calls are TRBV6-6 and TRBJ2-7, with 8 bases that match TRBD1. The CDR3 has 13 amino acids. CDR1 is MNHNY, CDR2 SVGAGI, per germline (reference sequence). V shed 7 bases, J shed 2 bases, and the junction held 4 bases outside the gene matches. CDR3 residues: CASTPGQAYEQYF. DNA of the CDR3: TGTGCCAGCACCCCGGGACAGGCCTACGAGCAGTACTTC.

This clone appeared a few times. This rearrangement joins TRBV7-3 to TRBJ2-2, with 7 bases aligning to TRBD1. There are 16 residues in the CDR3. CDR1 is SGHTA, CDR2 FQGTGA, per germline. V shed 5 bases, J shed 1 base, and the junction held 7 bases outside the gene matches. The DNA of the CDR3 is TGTGCCAGCAGCCCCCCGGGACAGAGGAACACCGGGGAGCTGTTTTTT. Translated: CASSPPGQRNTGELFF.

V usage is TRBV4-3 and J usage is TRBJ2-3, with 8 nucleotides matching TRBD2. Germline lookup yields CDR1 LGHNA and CDR2 YSLEER. V lost 3 bases, J lost 6 bases, and 8 bases stayed unmatched. The CDR3 has 15 amino acids. CDR3 sequence (DNA): TGCGCCAGCAGCCAGCTCGCGGGGGGCCCCGATACGCAGTATTTT. Protein: CASSQLAGGPDTQYF.

The J gene is TRBJ2-5, the V gene TRBV4-1; 7 bases align to TRBD1. The CDR3 is 17 amino acids. CDR1 is MGHRA and CDR2 is YSYEKL in the germline V gene. The V gene end was trimmed by 0 bases and the J gene end by 2 bases; junction bases not matched to a gene: 9. The CDR3 coding sequence is TGCGCCAGCAGCCAAGATCTTAGTCAGGGGGTACAAGAGACCCAGTACTTC. Amino acid sequence: CASSQDLSQGVQETQYF.

In this sample, this clone turned up a few times. The junction does not match germline at one end; this may be a read error. The chain is built from TRBV2 and TRBJ1-6; D is ambiguous. Germline V gene lookup returns CDR1 SNHLY and CDR2 FYNNEI. The CDR3 runs 13 residues. CDR3 sequence reads: CAITLSNNSPLHF. CDR3 DNA sequence: TGTGCCATCACTTTAAGTAATAATTCACCCCTCCACTTC.

CDR3 in DNA: TGTGCCAGCCTAACCTGGGGAGGGGTCAACACCGGGGAGCTGTTTTTT. This codes for CASLTWGGVNTGELFF. The chain joins TRBV2 to TRBJ2-2, with 7 nucleotides matching TRBD2. The CDR3 has 16 amino acids. CDR1 and CDR2 (germline): SNHLY, FYNNEI. V lost 8 bases and J lost 2; bases outside the gene matches: 11. The variable domain in full, completed from reference TRBV2 and TRBJ2-2, reads EPEVTQTPSHQVTQMGQEVILRCVPISNHLYFYWYRQILGQKVEFLVSFYNNEISEKSEIFDDQFSVERPDGSNFTLKIRSTKLEDSAMYFCASLTWGGVNTGELFFGEGSRLTVL.

CDR3 in DNA: TGTGCCTGGAGTGGGAGTTATTCACCCCTCCACTTT. Translated: CAWSGSYSPLHF. This chain connects TRBV30 to TRBJ1-6; no clear D. Germline CDR1 is GTSNPN and CDR2 is SVGIG (reference sequence). V was trimmed by 1 base and J by 8 bases, leaving 6 bases between them. The CDR3 runs 12 residues.

This clone was seen a few times. J is TRBJ1-1 and V is TRBV7-2, with a weak D call TRBD1 (5 bases). The V gene lost 1 base and the J gene lost 3 bases, with 9 bases spanning the gap. CDR3 size: 14 residues. CDR1 is SGHTA and CDR2 is FQGNSA in the germline V gene. CDR3 protein: CASSLVSGDTEAFF. CDR3 coding DNA: TGTGCCAGCAGCTTAGTTTCGGGGGACACTGAAGCTTTCTTT.

The genes are TRBV9 and TRBJ2-3, with 7 bases matching TRBD1. The CDR3 loop spans 17 amino acids. The V and J ends lost 0 bases and 4 bases, in that order; junction bases with no gene match: 11. From germline, CDR1 is SGDLS and CDR2 YYNGEE. The CDR3 loop reads CASSVAYLRGTADTQYF. In DNA, the CDR3 is TGTGCCAGCAGCGTAGCGTACTTAAGGGGGACAGCAGATACGCAGTATTTT.

The chain recombines TRBV9 with TRBJ1-1, with a weak D call TRBD1 (5 bases). Germline assignment: CDR1 SGDLS and CDR2 YYNGEE. The V and J ends lost 4 bases and 4 bases respectively, with 14 bases between them. The CDR3 length is 14 residues. The CDR3 protein is CASSSTGGGTEAFF. The CDR3 nucleotides are TGTGCCAGCAGCTCGACCGGGGGGGGCACTGAAGCTTTCTTT.

The table lists this clone with a few counts. J is TRBJ2-3 and V is TRBV6-4, with D possibly TRBD2 on 6 matching bases. The CDR3 loop spans 15 amino acids. Trimming took off 3 bases at V and 2 bases at J, with 12 bases between the two ends. Germline V gives CDR1 MRHNA, CDR2 SNTAGT. The CDR3, as DNA: TGTGCCAGCAGTGAAAACCGGGACTTCACAGATACGCAGTATTTT. Its translation is CASSENRDFTDTQYF.

J is TRBJ2-5 and V is TRBV5-1; 14 bases fit TRBD2. The V gene's germline CDR1 is SGHRS and CDR2 YFSETQ. V lost 4 bases, J lost 5 bases, and 10 bases stayed unmatched. The CDR3 contains 17 residues. In DNA, the CDR3 is TGCGCCAGCAGCGACGGACTAGCGGGGGGTACACTTGAGACCCAGTACTTC. It specifies CASSDGLAGGTLETQYF.

This clone was recorded once. The V and J genes are TRBV19 and TRBJ1-1; TRBD1 agrees at 9 bases. Germline V gives CDR1 LNHDA, CDR2 SQIVND (reference sequence). V shed 5 bases, J shed 3 bases, and the junction held 4 bases outside the gene matches. This CDR3 is built from 14 residues. CDR3 in amino acids: CASSFGQGYTEAFF. The CDR3 nucleotides are TGTGCCAGTAGTTTTGGACAGGGGTACACTGAAGCTTTCTTT.

CDR3 residues: CASSEGGVAGELFF. The CDR3 bases are TGCGCCAGCAGCGAGGGGGGGGTCGCCGGGGAGCTGTTTTTT. The chain recombines TRBV10-2 with TRBJ2-2, with D tentatively TRBD2 (7 bases). There are 14 residues in the CDR3. V shed 6 bases and J shed 6 bases, with 14 bases lying between them. From germline, CDR1 is WSHSY and CDR2 SAAADI.